The 32 T cell receptor beta chains below were found in one sample sequenced in a study of cytomegalovirus exposure and HLA in healthy donors. Researchers ran the PCR with 60 Vbeta and 13 Jbeta primers. The data were produced by immunoSEQ multiplex PCR, yet TCRdb's version contains in-frame clones alone and is incomplete. Its clone listing holds around 140,000 clones. The sample comprised PBMCs. The receptors originated from a woman between 18 and 29 years old in good health and CMV-seronegative.

The rearrangement links TRBV13 to TRBJ1-3; TRBD1 is a possible D gene (5 bases). V was clipped by 2 bases and J by 0 bases, with 5 bases between them. The germline gives CDR1 PRHDT, CDR2 FYEKMQ (reference sequence). This CDR3 is 14 amino acids long. CDR3 bases: TGTGCCAGCAGCTTACAGGGCTCTGGAAACACCATATATTTT. This codes for CASSLQGSGNTIYF.

V and J are TRBV4-3 and TRBJ1-2; D gene ambiguous. Germline CDR1 is LGHNA and CDR2 is YSLEER. The CDR3 covers 11 residues. The V end was cut by 8 bases, the J end by 1 base, with 5 bases between. CDR3: CASRNNYGYTF. The CDR3 nucleotides read TGCGCCAGCCGTAATAACTATGGCTACACCTTC.

The chain carries TRBV5-8 and TRBJ2-7, with TRBD2 matching over 8 bases. V gave up 5 bases and J gave up 0 bases; unmatched junction bases: 10. Germline V gives CDR1 SGHTS, CDR2 YDEGEE. The CDR3 extends over 16 amino acids. The CDR3 nucleotides read TGTGCCAGCAGTACCCCGGGACTAGATTCCTCCTACGAGCAGTACGTC. It translates to CASSTPGLDSSYEQYV.

The J gene is TRBJ2-7, the V gene TRBV7-8; TRBD2 might be the D (6 bases). Germline CDR1 and CDR2: SGHVS and FQNEAQ. This CDR3 has 13 residues. Trimming took off 3 bases at V and 13 bases at J, with 19 bases between the two ends. Here the CDR3 reads CASSLSREAGPYF. The CDR3 bases are TGTGCCAGCAGCTTGTCTCGCGAAGCGGGCCCATACTTC.

The chain combines TRBV5-4 with TRBJ1-1; a weak D match, TRBD1 (6 bases). This CDR3 spans 13 amino acids. Trimming stripped 6 bases from V and 8 bases from J, with 17 bases between. Per the germline V gene, CDR1 is SGHNT and CDR2 is YYREEE (reference sequence). In nucleotides, the CDR3 is TGTGCCAGCACCAACCATAGGACAGTAGAAGCTTTCTTT. It codes for CASTNHRTVEAFF.

As regards this clone: The junction departs from germline at one end; a sequencing error may be responsible. V and J are TRBV7-7 and TRBJ1-1; 7 bases line up with TRBD1. CDR1 and CDR2 (germline): SSHAT, FNYEAQ (reference sequence). The CDR3 runs 13 residues. CDR3 protein: CASSFGQDTEAFF. CDR3 nucleotides: TGTGCTAGCAGCTTTGGACAGGACACTGAAGCTTTCTTT.

As DNA, the CDR3 is TGTGCCAGCAGCTTAGGCGGGGCGGGGTACGAGCAGTACGTC. Translating gives CASSLGGAGYEQYV. The V call is TRBV7-8, the J call TRBJ2-7; tentatively, D is TRBD2 (6 bases). The germline gives CDR1 SGHVS, CDR2 FQNEAQ. CDR3 length: 14 residues. V was clipped by 1 base and J by 4 bases, with 11 bases between them.

The V gene is TRBV19, the J gene TRBJ2-1; 7 bases fit TRBD2. The ends lost 0 bases at V and 0 bases at J; junction bases unmatched: 11. The CDR3 is made up of 19 amino acids. CDR1 and CDR2 (germline): LNHDA, SQIVND (reference sequence). The CDR3 sequence is CASSIDLPAGRSSYNEQFF. CDR3 in DNA: TGTGCCAGTAGTATAGATCTCCCAGCGGGACGCTCCTCCTACAATGAGCAGTTCTTC.

J is TRBJ2-1 and V is TRBV29-1; 11 nucleotides line up with TRBD2. From germline, CDR1 is SQVTM and CDR2 ANQGSEA. The CDR3 totals 14 residues. The V gene end was trimmed by 7 bases and the J gene end by 9 bases; junction bases not matched to a gene: 11. CDR3 region: CSGVVLAGGGEQFF. The CDR3 DNA reads as TGCAGCGGAGTGGTCCTAGCGGGAGGCGGTGAGCAGTTCTTC.

The CDR3 here is CASSTTGTKEDTQYF. DNA of the CDR3: TGTGCCAGCAGTACCACCGGGACTAAAGAGGATACGCAGTATTTT. V is TRBV9 and J is TRBJ2-3, with 7 positions matching TRBD2. The ends lost 5 bases at V and 6 bases at J; junction bases unmatched: 12. Germline loops: CDR1 SGDLS, CDR2 YYNGEE. The CDR3 has 15 amino acids.

CDR3 amino acids: CATKRLANYNEQFF. The CDR3 region has the DNA TGTGCCACTAAGCGACTAGCGAATTACAATGAGCAGTTCTTC. This chain links TRBV19 with TRBJ2-1, with 8 nucleotides matching TRBD2. The CDR3 runs to 14 residues. Germline V CDR1 and CDR2: LNHDA, SQIVND (reference sequence). Losses at the gene ends were 10 bases for V and 4 bases for J; bases not matched to a gene: 9.

This rearrangement joins TRBV20-1 to TRBJ2-1; the D is unclear. With 8 bases removed from V and 4 bases from J, the gap between germline ends came to 9 bases. The CDR3 extends over 11 amino acids. In germline, CDR1 is DFQATT, CDR2 SNEGSKA (reference sequence). The CDR3: CSTTQYNEQFF. CDR3 bases: TGCAGTACGACTCAATACAATGAGCAGTTCTTC.

The DNA for the CDR3 is TGCGCCCCCCGGGACAGGGTCCACTACGAGCAGTACGTC. It codes for CAPRDRVHYEQYV. The rearrangement uses TRBV10-1 and TRBJ2-7; 9 bases align to TRBD1. The CDR3 covers 13 residues. V lost 11 bases and J lost 3; bases outside the gene matches: 8. Per the germline V gene, CDR1 is WNHNN and CDR2 is SYGVQD (reference sequence).

As concerns this clone: The same CDR3 can be traced to other DNA sequences in this sample. This chain connects TRBV7-2 to TRBJ2-5, with D unresolved. Per germline, CDR1 SGHTA and CDR2 FQGNSA. The CDR3 has 13 residues. V was clipped by 1 base and J by 4 bases, with 7 bases between them. CDR3 sequence: CASSLGAGETQYF. The CDR3, as DNA: TGTGCCAGCAGCTTAGGGGCAGGAGAGACCCAGTACTTC.

The genes are TRBV2 and TRBJ1-4; unclear D gene. The CDR3 extends over 15 amino acids. Germline CDR1 is SNHLY and CDR2 is FYNNEI. The V end lost 4 bases, the J end lost 3 bases, and 12 bases lay between the germline ends. CDR3 in amino acids: CASSVGRSSNEKLFF. CDR3 coding DNA: TGTGCCAGCAGTGTGGGGAGGTCGTCTAATGAAAAACTGTTTTTT.

The V gene is TRBV6-1, the J gene TRBJ1-5; D is unresolved. CDR3 size: 12 residues. V was clipped by 5 bases and J by 9 bases, with 11 bases between them. CDR1 MNHNS and CDR2 SASEGT come from the germline V gene. CDR3 nucleotides: TGTGCCAGCAGTAAGTTTGAGGTGCCCCAGCATTTT. It codes for CASSKFEVPQHF.

J is TRBJ2-2 and V is TRBV30; tentative D call: TRBD2 (6 bases). The germline CDR1 and CDR2 sequences are GTSNPN and SVGIG (reference sequence). The CDR3 spans 14 residues. Trimming cost V 5 bases and J 0 bases, with 10 bases left between them. The CDR3 here is CAWRGLSNTGELFF. Written as DNA, the CDR3 is TGTGCCTGGCGGGGACTTTCGAACACCGGGGAGCTGTTTTTT.

The V and J genes are TRBV9 and TRBJ2-7; 10 bases fit TRBD1. The CDR3 is 15 amino acids. The germline V gene has CDR1 SGDLS and CDR2 YYNGEE. V lost 4 bases to trimming and J lost 3 bases; unmatched junction nucleotides: 7. The CDR3 DNA reads as TGTGCCAGCAGCAACCGGGACAGGGGCATCTACGAGCAGTACTTC. Its translation: CASSNRDRGIYEQYF.

The chain links TRBV5-1 to TRBJ2-1, with D maybe TRBD2 (5 bases). CDR1 and CDR2 (germline): SGHRS, YFSETQ. Trimming pared 0 bases from V and 0 bases from J, leaving 16 bases between. The CDR3 sequence is 18 residues long. The CDR3 region has the DNA TGCGCCAGCAGCTTGGCCATAGGCTCGGCGGGCTCCTACAATGAGCAGTTCTTC. Translating it yields CASSLAIGSAGSYNEQFF.

The V call is TRBV6-1, the J call TRBJ2-3, with 9 bases matching TRBD2. Per the germline V gene, CDR1 is MNHNS and CDR2 is SASEGT. This CDR3 has 15 amino acids. Trimming cost V 3 bases and J 1 base; bases outside gene matches: 2. The CDR3 DNA is TGTGCCAGCAGTGAGGGCGGGAGGGGCACAGATACGCAGTATTTT. This translates into CASSEGGRGTDTQYF.

J is TRBJ1-3 and V is TRBV30; D ambiguous. V lost 4 bases to trimming and J lost 0 bases, with 13 bases between them. In germline, CDR1 is GTSNPN, CDR2 SVGIG (reference sequence). There are 15 residues in the CDR3. CDR3 sequence: CAWTSSRYSGNTIYF. For the CDR3, the DNA is TGTGCCTGGACTTCCTCGAGATACTCTGGAAACACCATATATTTT. Full variable domain (missing parts from reference TRBV30 and TRBJ1-3): SQTIHQWPATLVQPVGSPLSLECTVEGTSNPNLYWYRQAAGRGLQLLFYSVGIGQISSEVPQNLSASRPQDRQFILSSKKLLLSDSGFYLCAWTSSRYSGNTIYFGEGSWLTVV.

V and J are TRBV2 and TRBJ2-7; 8 positions agree with TRBD2. The V segment lost 3 bases and the J segment 1 base; nucleotides outside the gene matches: 8. Germline assignment: CDR1 SNHLY and CDR2 FYNNEI. This CDR3 spans 16 amino acids. CDR3 amino acids: CASSEGAGGPSYEQYV. CDR3 DNA: TGTGCCAGCAGTGAGGGGGCGGGAGGCCCATCCTACGAGCAGTACGTC.

The chain joins TRBV6-6 to TRBJ1-4, with 9 bases fitting TRBD1. The germline CDR1 and CDR2 sequences are MNHNY and SVGAGI (reference sequence). V shed 4 bases and J 8 bases; nucleotides not matched to a gene: 11. There are 16 residues in the CDR3. CDR3 in amino acids: CASSFRTGDKREKLFF. The CDR3 nucleotides are TGTGCCAGCAGTTTTCGGACAGGGGATAAGCGCGAAAAACTGTTTTTT.

In nucleotides, the CDR3 is TGTGCCAGCAGCTTGGCAGGAATCTATGGCTACACCTTC. This sequence encodes CASSLAGIYGYTF. This rearrangement joins TRBV5-6 to TRBJ1-2; D call uncertain. CDR1 is SGHDT, CDR2 YYEEEE, per germline. This CDR3 is 13 amino acids long. With 0 bases removed from V and 4 bases from J, the gap between germline ends came to 7 bases.

This chain joins TRBV7-2 and TRBJ2-1, with D perhaps TRBD1 (6 bases). CDR3 length: 15 amino acids. Trimming cost V 1 base and J 6 bases, with 13 bases left between them. The germline V gene encodes CDR1 SGHTA and CDR2 FQGNSA. The CDR3 loop is CASSLGGRRRNEQFF. The CDR3 DNA reads as TGTGCCAGCAGCTTAGGGGGGCGGAGGCGCAATGAGCAGTTCTTC. Full variable domain (missing parts from reference TRBV7-2 and TRBJ2-1): GAGVSQSPSNKVTEKGKDVELRCDPISGHTALYWYRQSLGQGLEFLIYFQGNSAPDKSGLPSDRFSAERTGGSVSTLTIQRTQQEDSAVYLCASSLGGRRRNEQFFGPGTRLTVL.

The V gene is TRBV9, the J gene TRBJ1-3, with TRBD1 identical over 7 bases. Germline V gene lookup returns CDR1 SGDLS and CDR2 YYNGEE. The CDR3 runs 16 residues. The ends lost 0 bases at V and 1 base at J; junction bases unmatched: 4. CDR3 region: CASSVGTGRSGNTIYF. The CDR3 nucleotides read TGTGCCAGCAGCGTAGGGACAGGCCGTTCTGGAAACACCATATATTTT.

V is TRBV28 and J is TRBJ1-1, with 7 bases lining up with TRBD1. Germline loops: CDR1 MDHEN, CDR2 SYDVKM. The trim removed 6 bases at V and 4 bases at J, leaving 5 bases unmatched. The CDR3 covers 13 residues. The CDR3 here is CASRAGGSTEAFF. Here the CDR3 DNA reads TGTGCCAGCAGGGCAGGGGGGTCCACTGAAGCTTTCTTT.

The chain has TRBV6-5 and TRBJ2-5; maybe TRBD1 (5 bases). With the DNA end fitting TRBJ2-7 better, the J assignment may be wrong. The germline CDR1 and CDR2 sequences are MNHEY and SVGAGI. CDR3 length: 14 amino acids. For the CDR3, the DNA is TGTGCCAGCAGGGCCCAGGGAACTCCCTACGAGCAGTACTTC. It yields the protein CASRAQGTPYEQYF.

The chain carries TRBV7-9 and TRBJ2-1; D unresolved. The CDR3 extends over 11 amino acids. The V and J ends lost 3 bases and 9 bases respectively, with 6 bases between them. CDR1 is SEHNR and CDR2 is FQNEAQ in the germline V gene (reference sequence). In DNA, the CDR3 is TGTGCCAGCAGCTTTAATGTTGAGCAGTTCTTC. Protein: CASSFNVEQFF.

The chain uses TRBV18 and TRBJ1-1; possible D gene TRBD1, 6 bases. V gave up 0 bases and J gave up 3 bases, with 11 bases separating them. The germline CDR1 and CDR2 sequences are KGHSH and LQKENI. The CDR3 has 15 amino acids. CDR3 region: CASSPPVHRDTEAFF. The CDR3 nucleotides read TGTGCCAGCTCACCACCGGTTCACAGGGACACTGAAGCTTTCTTT.

The CDR3 bases are TGTGCCAGTAGTATGGGACAGGTGGAGCAGTACTTC. Translating it yields CASSMGQVEQYF. V and J are TRBV19 and TRBJ2-7, with TRBD1 identical over 8 bases. CDR3 length: 12 residues. The V gene's germline CDR1 is LNHDA and CDR2 SQIVND (reference sequence). The V and J ends lost 3 bases and 7 bases, in that order; junction bases with no gene match: 2.

The chain couples TRBV5-4 to TRBJ1-1; 7 bases are a match to TRBD1. The CDR3 is 16 amino acids. V lost 0 bases to trimming and J lost 0 bases; unmatched junction nucleotides: 5. Germline V gene data show CDR1 as SGHNT and CDR2 as YYREEE (reference sequence). The CDR3 sequence: CASSLAGQLMNTEAFF. In nucleotides, the CDR3 is TGTGCCAGCAGCTTGGCGGGACAGCTCATGAACACTGAAGCTTTCTTT.